The 10 T cell receptor beta chains given below trace back to one sample, sequenced in a study of T-cell memory formation after mild COVID-19. MiXCR, applied by TCRdb to the 5' RACE reads, yields one record per CDR3 protein. Here the sample spans about 400,000 distinct CDR3 sequences, 20% to 25% being singletons. Specimen: PBMCs or a T cell subset sorted from them (not recorded which). The receptors derive from an adult woman who had mild COVID-19 (a few samples of this study predate the infection). Cell type and time point are not known.

V is TRBV15 and J is TRBJ1-3, with D unclear. The CDR3 totals 16 residues. CDR1 and CDR2 from the germline V gene are LNHNV and YYDKDF (reference sequence). With 6 bases removed from V and 0 bases from J, the gap between germline ends came to 15 bases. CDR3 loop: CATSPNPRFSGNTIYF. In DNA, the CDR3 is TGTGCCACCAGTCCTAACCCCAGATTCTCTGGAAACACCATATATTTT.

This clonotype occurred a few times. This chain joins TRBV24-1 and TRBJ2-1, with D perhaps matching TRBD1 (6 bases). The CDR3 covers 17 residues. Germline values: CDR1 KGHDR, CDR2 SFDVKD. The V gene lost 0 bases and the J gene lost 0 bases, with 11 bases spanning the gap. The CDR3 sequence is CATSDLKGESSYNEQFF. The CDR3 nucleotides are TGTGCCACCAGTGATTTGAAGGGGGAGAGCTCCTACAATGAGCAGTTCTTC.

This clonotype came up a few times. The rearrangement joins TRBV29-1 to TRBJ2-1; 7 nucleotides match TRBD2. This CDR3 contains 13 residues. The germline gives CDR1 SQVTM, CDR2 ANQGSEA. Trimming cost V 8 bases and J 6 bases; bases outside gene matches: 10. The CDR3 here is CSLGLVSSNEQFF. CDR3 DNA sequence: TGCAGCCTCGGACTAGTTTCTTCCAATGAGCAGTTCTTC.

The chain joins TRBV29-1 to TRBJ1-1; TRBD1 might be the D (6 bases). CDR1 is SQVTM and CDR2 is ANQGSEA in the germline V gene. CDR3 size: 12 residues. The germline V and J ends were trimmed by 8 bases and 1 base, with 11 bases remaining between them. Here the CDR3 reads CSFSRGNTEAFF. CDR3 nucleotides: TGCAGCTTCAGCAGGGGGAACACTGAAGCTTTCTTT.

This clonotype was picked up a small number of times. Here the CDR3 reads CASSFVGVEQYF. The CDR3 DNA is TGTGCCAGCAGCTTTGTAGGGGTAGAGCAGTACTTC. The chain links TRBV7-6 to TRBJ2-7; D is perhaps TRBD1 (5 bases). Germline lookup yields CDR1 SGHVS and CDR2 FNYEAQ. The CDR3 consists of 12 residues. V was cut by 3 bases and J by 7 bases, with 10 bases left in between. Full variable domain (outside the CDR3, taken from reference TRBV7-6 and TRBJ2-7): GAGVSQSPRYKVTKRGQDVALRCDPISGHVSLYWYRQALGQGPEFLTYFNYEAQQDKSGLPNDRFSAERPEGSISTLTIQRTEQRDSAMYRCASSFVGVEQYFGPGTRLTVT.

There are a few counts of this clonotype. The chain carries TRBV7-9 and TRBJ2-3; D unclear. The V and J ends lost 1 base and 0 bases respectively, with 11 bases between them. Per the germline V gene, CDR1 is SEHNR and CDR2 is FQNEAQ (reference sequence). This CDR3 region has 16 residues. This CDR3 reads CASSLGIAESTDTQYF. The CDR3 DNA is TGTGCCAGCAGCTTAGGAATTGCGGAGAGCACAGATACGCAGTATTTT.

This clonotype was seen a handful of times. This rearrangement joins TRBV12-3 or TRBV12-4 to TRBJ2-3, with D hard to call. The CDR3 loop spans 18 amino acids. V was pared by 6 bases and J by 0 bases, with 22 bases between. The CDR3 nucleotides are TGTGCCAGCAGCGGTGCACACGATGCGGCAACTAGCACAGATACGCAGTATTTT. Translated, it gives CASSGAHDAATSTDTQYF.

The chain combines TRBV7-9 with TRBJ1-5; D is perhaps TRBD1 (5 bases). The CDR3 spans 16 residues. V was clipped by 0 bases and J by 4 bases, with 13 bases between them. CDR1 and CDR2 (germline): SEHNR, FQNEAQ (reference sequence). CDR3 DNA: TGTGCCAGCAGCTTAGCCGGCAGGGAGTTAAATCAGCCCCAGCATTTT. It codes for CASSLAGRELNQPQHF. Drawing the rest from reference TRBV7-9 and TRBJ1-5, the complete variable domain is DTGVSQNPRHKITKRGQNVTFRCDPISEHNRLYWYRQTLGQGPEFLTYFQNEAQLEKSRLLSDRFSAERPKGSFSTLEIQRTEQGDSAMYLCASSLAGRELNQPQHFGDGTRLSIL.

The chain employs TRBV7-6 and TRBJ2-1; TRBD2 matches at 10 bases. The germline CDR1 and CDR2 sequences are SGHVS and FNYEAQ. The CDR3 has 15 residues. V was pared by 7 bases and J by 4 bases, with 7 bases of the junction left unmatched. The CDR3 loop is CASTQRTSGYNEQFF. The DNA of the CDR3 is TGTGCCAGCACCCAAAGGACTAGCGGTTACAATGAGCAGTTCTTC. Full variable domain (missing parts from reference TRBV7-6 and TRBJ2-1): GAGVSQSPRYKVTKRGQDVALRCDPISGHVSLYWYRQALGQGPEFLTYFNYEAQQDKSGLPNDRFSAERPEGSISTLTIQRTEQRDSAMYRCASTQRTSGYNEQFFGPGTRLTVL.

The J gene is TRBJ1-5, the V gene TRBV6-2 or TRBV6-3; TRBD1 matches at 10 bases. From germline, CDR1 is MNHEY and CDR2 SVGEGT. The CDR3 spans 15 residues. The ends lost 2 bases at V and 5 bases at J; junction bases unmatched: 3. CDR3 in DNA: TGTGCCAGCAGTTACCGAGGGACAGGGGATCAGCCCCAGCATTTT. Protein: CASSYRGTGDQPQHF.